This T cell receptor beta chain was captured by sequencing in a study of T-cell memory formation after mild COVID-19. Study-level results: Researchers found some responding clones in pre-infection memory, a sign that cross-reactive memory joined.

In the case of this clonotype: Antigen unknown.

The CDR3 sequence is 13 residues long. Per germline, CDR1 MGHRA and CDR2 YSYEKL. V was trimmed by 10 bases and J by 2 bases, leaving 14 bases between them. A single record per CDR3 protein comes from TCRdb applying MiXCR to the 5' RACE reads. The repertoire holds tens of thousands of distinct CDR3 sequences, with 25% to 35% as singletons. The V and J genes are TRBV4-1 and TRBJ1-1; D unresolved. The specimen sequenced was PBMCs or a T cell subset sorted from them (not recorded which). The TCR comes from a man younger than 35 who had mild COVID-19 (a few samples of this study predate the infection). Cell type and time point are not known. CDR3 protein: CATSERANTEAFF. The CDR3 DNA follows: TGCGCCACATCGGAACGAGCAAACACTGAAGCTTTCTTT.